This T cell receptor (beta chain) is from a study of T cell repertoires in ileal Crohn's disease. Background on the study: At postoperative colonoscopy, neoterminal ileum biopsies were taken as M6.

With regard to this clone: The antigen is undetermined.

The study, taken as a whole, reports: Every patient over 26.8% clonality showed endoscopic recurrence.

The length of the CDR3 is 14 residues. The germline V and J ends were trimmed by 2 bases and 6 bases, with 11 bases remaining between them. CDR1 is KGHSH and CDR2 is LQKENI in the germline V gene. Stated time point: neoterminal ileum biopsy at postoperative endoscopy, about 6 months after surgery. Produced via immunoSEQ multiplex PCR; TCRdb's table is partial and in-frame only. Of about 13,000 clones detected, roughly 80% appear once; the ten largest clones hold 17%. This clonotype originated in an adult with Crohn's disease. Sequenced input: ileal tissue. This chain connects TRBV18 to TRBJ2-1; perhaps TRBD1 as D (6 bases). The CDR3 reads CASSPSRGANEQFF. The CDR3, as DNA: TGTGCCAGCTCACCAAGCAGGGGAGCCAATGAGCAGTTCTTC.